This T cell receptor (beta chain) was found in a study of T cells in Graves' hyperthyroidism and ophthalmopathy. Study in general: Initial diagnosis, before any treatment, was when peripheral blood was collected.

With duration under 3 months, ophthalmopathy was active: Clinical Activity Score at least 3, NOSPECS at least 4. RNA transcripts provided the source from which TCR beta CDR3 regions were amplified. HTBI primers were employed in a first-round RT-PCR of the TCR CDR3. TCRdb re-called the multiplex PCR reads through MiXCR, storing one row per CDR3 protein. The table includes some 550,000 distinct CDR3 sequences, approximately 15% detected once. This clonotype was detected once. Its antigen is currently unknown. Points from the study as a whole: Most thyroid clonotypes with frequency above 0.001 were detected in blood.

The sample consisted of blood. This receptor was obtained from a woman between 40 and 55 years old with Graves' ophthalmopathy.

The CDR3 DNA sequence: TGTGCCAGCAGCTACCGGGACAGTAATTCACCCCTCCACTTT. This codes for CASSYRDSNSPLHF. This chain connects TRBV7-9 to TRBJ1-6; 7 nucleotides agree with TRBD1. The germline CDR1 and CDR2 sequences are SEHNR and FQNEAQ (reference sequence). J was trimmed by 6 bases and V by 4 bases; bases with no gene match: 3. The CDR3 extends over 14 amino acids. Together with reference TRBV7-9 and TRBJ1-6, the CDR3 gives the full variable domain: DTGVSQNPRHKITKRGQNVTFRCDPISEHNRLYWYRQTLGQGPEFLTYFQNEAQLEKSRLLSDRFSAERPKGSFSTLEIQRTEQGDSAMYLCASSYRDSNSPLHFGNGTRLTVT.